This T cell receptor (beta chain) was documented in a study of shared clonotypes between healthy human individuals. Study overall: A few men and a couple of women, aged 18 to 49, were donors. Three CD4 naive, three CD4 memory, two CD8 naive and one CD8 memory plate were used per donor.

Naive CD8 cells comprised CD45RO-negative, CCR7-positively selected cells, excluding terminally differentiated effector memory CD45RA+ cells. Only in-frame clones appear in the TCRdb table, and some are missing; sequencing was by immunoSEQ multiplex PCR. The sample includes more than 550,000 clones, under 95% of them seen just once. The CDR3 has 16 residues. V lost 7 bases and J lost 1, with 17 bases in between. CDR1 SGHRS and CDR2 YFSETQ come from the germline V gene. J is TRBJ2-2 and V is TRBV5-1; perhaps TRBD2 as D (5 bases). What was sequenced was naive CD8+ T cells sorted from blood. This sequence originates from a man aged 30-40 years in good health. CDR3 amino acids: CASSFSGNRNTGELFF. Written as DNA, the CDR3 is TGCGCCAGCTCCTTTTCCGGGAACCGGAACACCGGGGAGCTGTTTTTT.